This TCR beta chain emerged from a study of blood T cell repertoires in COVID-19. Overall study context: From T cells, B-cell-depleted T cells, or PBMCs came the material, which was cDNA or gDNA.

Clones were sequenced by immunoSEQ multiplex PCR, and TCRdb holds only the in-frame ones, with some missing. This table has approximately 200,000 clones, 94% appearing once. The length of the CDR3 is 13 residues. Deletions cut 5 bases from V and 5 bases from J, with 13 bases between. Germline CDR1 and CDR2: GTSNPN and SVGIG (reference sequence). The sequence was collected from a man aged 25-45 years with COVID-19, enrolled during active disease. Material for sequencing was peripheral blood. This rearrangement joins TRBV30 to TRBJ1-3, with a possible D match to TRBD1 (5 bases). The CDR3 spells CAWGQVARNTIYF. The CDR3 DNA sequence: TGTGCCTGGGGACAAGTGGCTCGAAACACCATATATTTT.